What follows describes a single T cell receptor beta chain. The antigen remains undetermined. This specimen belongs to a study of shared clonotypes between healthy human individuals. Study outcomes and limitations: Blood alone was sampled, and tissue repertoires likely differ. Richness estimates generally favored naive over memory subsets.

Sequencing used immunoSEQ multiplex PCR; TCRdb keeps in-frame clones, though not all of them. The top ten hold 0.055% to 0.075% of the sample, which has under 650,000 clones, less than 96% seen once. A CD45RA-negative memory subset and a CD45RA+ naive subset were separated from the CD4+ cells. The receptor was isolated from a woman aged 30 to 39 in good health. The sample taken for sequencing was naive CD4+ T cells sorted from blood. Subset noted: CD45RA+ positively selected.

CDR3 DNA: TGTGCCAGCAGATACAGGGGGCGCGGGAAAGAGACCCAGTACTTC. The encoded protein is CASRYRGRGKETQYF. The chain has TRBV5-6 and TRBJ2-5, with 9 bases identical to TRBD1. The V and J ends lost 5 bases and 3 bases, in that order; junction bases with no gene match: 8. Germline loops: CDR1 SGHDT, CDR2 YYEEEE. CDR3 length: 15 amino acids. Full variable domain (missing parts from reference TRBV5-6 and TRBJ2-5): DAGVTQSPTHLIKTRGQQVTLRCSPKSGHDTVSWYQQALGQGPQFIFQYYEEEERQRGNFPDRFSGHQFPNYSSELNVNALLLGDSALYLCASRYRGRGKETQYFGPGTRLLVL.